The 4 T cell receptor beta chains below come from one sample, sequenced in a study of blood T cells in healthy people across ages. A J-beta primer mix and a sample-barcoded 5' primer were used in a second PCR of about 7 to 12 cycles. From the 5' RACE reads, TCRdb called clonotypes with MiXCR, one entry per CDR3 protein. This sample carries 600,000 or so distinct CDR3 sequences, around 48% of them seen once, and the ten largest clones take 20% to 25%. The specimen was blood. These receptors were obtained from an older man in good health.

The rearrangement uses TRBV11-2 and TRBJ1-1; D not certain. CDR1 and CDR2 from the germline V gene are SGHAT and FQNNGV. The V gene lost 4 bases and the J gene lost 0 bases, with 9 bases spanning the gap. CDR3 length: 14 residues. CDR3 bases: TGTGCCAGCAGCTCCGCACCCGTGAACACTGAAGCTTTCTTT. It translates to CASSSAPVNTEAFF.

The chain uses TRBV20-1 and TRBJ2-1; 10 bases match TRBD2. The CDR3 is 17 amino acids. The germline gives CDR1 DFQATT, CDR2 SNEGSKA (reference sequence). With 3 bases clipped from V and 5 bases from J, the junction kept 13 bases outside the gene matches. The CDR3 loop reads CSASLLAGAVSHNEQFF. The CDR3, as DNA: TGCAGTGCTAGCTTGCTAGCGGGGGCCGTTTCACACAATGAGCAGTTCTTC.

The CDR3 region has the DNA TGTGCCAGCAGCCCCCCGCTGGGGTGGCAAGAGACCCAGTACTTC. Amino acid sequence: CASSPPLGWQETQYF. This chain links TRBV3-1 with TRBJ2-5; unclear D gene. The CDR3 loop spans 15 amino acids. The V gene lost 4 bases and the J gene lost 2 bases, with 14 bases spanning the gap. The V gene's germline CDR1 is LGHDT and CDR2 YNNKEL (reference sequence).

This clonotype has a handful of counts. V and J are TRBV5-1 and TRBJ2-3, with 9 bases fitting TRBD2. The trim removed 5 bases at V and 2 bases at J, leaving 6 bases unmatched. This CDR3 has 15 residues. Looked up from germline, CDR1 is SGHRS and CDR2 is YFSETQ. The CDR3 spells CASRALAGLTDTQYF. The CDR3 DNA reads as TGCGCCAGCAGGGCCCTAGCGGGACTCACAGATACGCAGTATTTT.